This T cell receptor (beta chain) stems from a study of early stage breast cancer tumors. TCRdb's copy holds only in-frame clones and misses some; the assay was immunoSEQ multiplex PCR. The sample contains 20,000 to 25,000 clones, about 70% of which appear only once. This clone showed up just a few times. What was sequenced was blood. This receptor was obtained from a person aged 55-75 years with breast cancer.

CDR3 in amino acids: CASSVAGADYGYTF. CDR3 sequence (DNA): TGTGCCAGCAGTGTCGCAGGGGCGGACTATGGCTACACCTTC. The rearrangement joins TRBV6-1 to TRBJ1-2; a possible D gene is TRBD1 (6 bases). This CDR3 has 14 residues. Germline lookup yields CDR1 MNHNS and CDR2 SASEGT. V was pared by 4 bases and J by 3 bases, with 12 bases between.